This T cell receptor (beta chain) emerged from a study of CD8 T cells in ankylosing spondylitis (dated 2017 in TCRdb). Describing the broader study: T cell receptor beta repertoires were profiled in healthy donors and ankylosing spondylitis patients so that disease-linked TCR variants could be found. In total, the full study cohort was made up of roughly 110 healthy donors and 25 or so ankylosing spondylitis patients. Samples of peripheral blood were taken, and for ankylosing spondylitis patients, synovial fluid was collected as well.

Paper-wide results and their limitations: A TCR beta motif made up of several highly homologous amino acid variants appeared to be characteristic of blood from ankylosing spondylitis patients. The disease-linked clones showed a CD8+ phenotype and occurred at relatively low frequencies in peripheral blood. The disease-linked clones were reported as significantly enriched in matched synovial fluid samples from ankylosing spondylitis patients. Some TCR beta motif variants had previously been reported in synovial fluid and blood of reactive arthritis patients, which suggested common disease-initiation mechanisms.

In its sample, this clonotype was seen many times. Its antigen specificity is not known. No per-base quality is available; no much larger clone lies one base away. The data were produced on an Illumina HiSeq 2500. Quantitative 5'-RACE with molecular barcodes was used to prepare TCR beta libraries. Turning to the authors' computational methods: Disease-linked TCR variants were identified with a new computational method built on a probabilistic model of VDJ rearrangement. The public reads were reanalyzed by TCRdb: fastp trimming at Q25, MiXCR alignment, in-frame beta chains only. Rows are combined by CDR3 protein, so each entry shows the most common genes and DNA. It is TCRdb's table, rather than the study itself, that gives the V and J calls and clone size. The sample table lists roughly 250,000 distinct CDR3 sequences, over 8.5% of them with a count of one. Under 7.5% of the sample belongs to the ten largest clones.

As encoded in the germline V gene, CDR1 is MNHEY while CDR2 is SVGEGT. Taken from cysteine to phenylalanine, the CDR3 has 13 residues. Of all the DNA, just the CDR3 is kept, 39 bases in frame from base 1. V loses 7 bases, J loses 4 bases, and the germline ends lie 13 bases apart. The sample consisted of blood, either unsorted or a sorted T cell fraction (not recorded which). The sequence derives from a male donor with ankylosing spondylitis or in good health (not recorded which). Here the chain combines TRBV6-2 or TRBV6-3 and TRBJ1-1; too little of a D gene remains to name it. CDR3 loop: CASTLAGITEAFF. Here is the DNA: TGTGCCAGCACCCTGGCGGGTATCACTGAAGCTTTCTTT.